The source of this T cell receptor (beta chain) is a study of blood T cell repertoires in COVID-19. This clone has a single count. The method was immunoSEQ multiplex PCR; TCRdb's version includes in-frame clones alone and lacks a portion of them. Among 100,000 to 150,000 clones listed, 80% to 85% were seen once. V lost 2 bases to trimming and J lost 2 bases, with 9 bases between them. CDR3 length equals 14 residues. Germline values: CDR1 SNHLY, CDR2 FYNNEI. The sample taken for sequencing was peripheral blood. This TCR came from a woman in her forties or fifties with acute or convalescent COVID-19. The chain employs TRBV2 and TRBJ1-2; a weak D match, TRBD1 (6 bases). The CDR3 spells CASSELTGNYGYTF. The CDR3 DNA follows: TGTGCCAGCAGTGAACTTACAGGGAACTATGGCTACACCTTC.